The clone carrying this T cell receptor beta chain was picked up one time. Its specificity is not known. CDR1 and CDR2 from the germline V gene are LNHNV and YYDKDF (reference sequence). The CDR3 is 13 amino acids. V shed 3 bases, J shed 9 bases, and the junction held 5 bases outside the gene matches. The data originate from a study of radiation and T cells in renal cell carcinoma. Repertoires were generated with immunoSEQ multiplex PCR, while TCRdb's copy carries only in-frame clones and drops some. The sample consists of around 78,000 clones, roughly nine tenths of them appearing once. Findings and limits, study-wide: From baseline, blood top tumor clonotypes peaked at 2 weeks post-radiation.

As for time point: blood 4 weeks post-SBRT, at nephrectomy. Treatment defined: 15 Gy SBRT to primary tumor, nephrectomy 4 weeks later. Nephrectomy followed 15 Gy stereotactic body radiation by 4 weeks. Blood was sampled at baseline, 2 weeks and 4 weeks after SBRT. This renal cell carcinoma was of the clear cell type. J is TRBJ1-2 and V is TRBV15; 9 nucleotides align to TRBD1. Sequencing used blood, obtained from a patient whose treatment included radiotherapy and nephrectomy. The source is a woman aged 70-85 years with renal cell carcinoma. The CDR3 protein is CATSSPQGASYTF. The CDR3 nucleotides are TGTGCCACCAGCAGCCCACAGGGGGCGAGCTACACCTTC.